This T cell receptor (beta chain) derives from a study of blood T cell repertoires in COVID-19. Background on the study: Acute-phase and convalescent COVID-19 samples originated in the United States, Italy and Spain. Sample material is recorded as cDNA or gDNA derived from T cells, B-cell-depleted T cells, or PBMCs.

Original processing methods: Reference gene primer amplification gave estimated nucleated cell counts. Assay: immunoSEQ multiplex PCR; the TCRdb copy retains only in-frame clones and omits some. V and J calls and clone size are as listed in that table; D and trimming were resolved from the DNA. The sample carries a few hundred thousand clones, 80% to 90% recorded once. During active infection, Seattle patients enrolled and were then monitored through disease. This clone was observed once. Per germline, CDR1 SGHTA and CDR2 FQGNSA. The CDR3 contains 14 residues. The V gene lost 1 base and the J gene lost 5 bases, with 11 bases spanning the gap.

Sequenced material: peripheral blood. This sequence originates from a woman in her seventies with COVID-19, enrolled during active disease. This sequence joins TRBV7-2 and TRBJ2-5; unclear D gene. The CDR3 here is CASSLDSAVETQYF. Here the CDR3 DNA reads TGTGCCAGCAGCTTAGATTCGGCGGTGGAGACCCAGTACTTC.